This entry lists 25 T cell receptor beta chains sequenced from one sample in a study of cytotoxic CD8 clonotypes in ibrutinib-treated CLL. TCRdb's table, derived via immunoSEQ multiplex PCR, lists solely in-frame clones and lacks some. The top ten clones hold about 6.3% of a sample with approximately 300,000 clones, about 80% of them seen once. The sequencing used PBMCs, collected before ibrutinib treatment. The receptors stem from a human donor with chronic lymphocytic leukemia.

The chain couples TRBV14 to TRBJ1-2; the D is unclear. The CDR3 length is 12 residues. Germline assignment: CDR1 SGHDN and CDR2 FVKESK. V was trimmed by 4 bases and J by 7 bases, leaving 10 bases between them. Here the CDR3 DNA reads TGTGCCAGCAGCCCACATCGGGTTGGCTACACCTTC. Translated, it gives CASSPHRVGYTF.

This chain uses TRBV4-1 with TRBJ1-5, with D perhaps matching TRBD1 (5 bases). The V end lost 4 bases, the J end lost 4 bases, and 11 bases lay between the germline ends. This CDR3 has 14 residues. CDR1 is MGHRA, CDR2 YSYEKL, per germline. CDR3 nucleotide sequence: TGCGCCAGCAGCCTATCGACAGTAAATCAGCCCCAGCATTTT. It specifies CASSLSTVNQPQHF.

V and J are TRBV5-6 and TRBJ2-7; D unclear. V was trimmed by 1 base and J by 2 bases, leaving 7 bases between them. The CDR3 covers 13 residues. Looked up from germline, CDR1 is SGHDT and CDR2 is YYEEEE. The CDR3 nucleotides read TGTGCCAGCAGCTTGTTCATAACCTACGAGCAGTACTTC. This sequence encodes CASSLFITYEQYF.

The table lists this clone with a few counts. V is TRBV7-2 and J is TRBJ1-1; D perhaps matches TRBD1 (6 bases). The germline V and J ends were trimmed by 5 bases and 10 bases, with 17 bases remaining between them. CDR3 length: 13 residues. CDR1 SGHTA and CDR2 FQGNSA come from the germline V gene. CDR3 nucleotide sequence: TGTGCCAGCAGCCGATGGGGGCCCGCGGGAGCTTTCTTT. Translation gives CASSRWGPAGAFF.

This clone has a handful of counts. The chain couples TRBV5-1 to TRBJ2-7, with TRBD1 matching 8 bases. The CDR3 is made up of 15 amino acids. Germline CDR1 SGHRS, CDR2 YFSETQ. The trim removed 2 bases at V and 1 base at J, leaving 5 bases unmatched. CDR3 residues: CASSFGQGMSYEQYF. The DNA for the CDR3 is TGCGCCAGCAGCTTTGGACAGGGAATGTCCTACGAGCAGTACTTC.

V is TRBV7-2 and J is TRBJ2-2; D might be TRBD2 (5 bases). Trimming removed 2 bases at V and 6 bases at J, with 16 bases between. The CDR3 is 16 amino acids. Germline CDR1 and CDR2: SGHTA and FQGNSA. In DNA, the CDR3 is TGTGCCAGCAGCTTATTGGTTAGCGACTTTCCCGGGGAGCTGTTTTTT. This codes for CASSLLVSDFPGELFF.

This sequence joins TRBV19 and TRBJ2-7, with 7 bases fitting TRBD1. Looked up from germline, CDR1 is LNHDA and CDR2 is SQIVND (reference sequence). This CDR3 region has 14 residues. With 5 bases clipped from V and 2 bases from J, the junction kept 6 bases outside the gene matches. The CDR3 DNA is TGTGCCAGTAGTGCAAGGACAGGTGCCTACGAGCAGTACTTC. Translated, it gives CASSARTGAYEQYF.

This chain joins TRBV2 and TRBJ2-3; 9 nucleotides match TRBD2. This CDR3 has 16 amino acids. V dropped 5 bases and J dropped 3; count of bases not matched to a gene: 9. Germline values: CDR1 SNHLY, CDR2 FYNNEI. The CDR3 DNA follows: TGTGCCAGCAGTTCCTATAGAGCGGGAGGTACAGATACGCAGTATTTT. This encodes CASSSYRAGGTDTQYF.

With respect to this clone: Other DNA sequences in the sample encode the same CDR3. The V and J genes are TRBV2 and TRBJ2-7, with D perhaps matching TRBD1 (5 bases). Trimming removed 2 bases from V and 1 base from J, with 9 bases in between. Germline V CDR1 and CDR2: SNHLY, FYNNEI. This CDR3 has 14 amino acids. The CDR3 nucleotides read TGTGCCAGCAGTGAACAGGGTAGGTCCTACGAGCAGTACTTC. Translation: CASSEQGRSYEQYF.

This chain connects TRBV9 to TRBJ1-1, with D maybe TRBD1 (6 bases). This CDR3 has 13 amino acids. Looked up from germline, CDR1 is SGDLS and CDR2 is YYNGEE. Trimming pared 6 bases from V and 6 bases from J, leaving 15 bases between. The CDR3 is CASTRDTGPEAFF. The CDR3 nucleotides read TGTGCCAGCACCAGGGACACCGGCCCTGAAGCTTTCTTT.

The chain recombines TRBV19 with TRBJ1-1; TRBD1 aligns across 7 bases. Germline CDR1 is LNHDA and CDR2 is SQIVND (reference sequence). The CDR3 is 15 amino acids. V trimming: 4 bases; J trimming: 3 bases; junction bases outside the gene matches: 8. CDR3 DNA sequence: TGTGCCAGTAGTAACGGCCCAGGGGGATACACTGAAGCTTTCTTT. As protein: CASSNGPGGYTEAFF.

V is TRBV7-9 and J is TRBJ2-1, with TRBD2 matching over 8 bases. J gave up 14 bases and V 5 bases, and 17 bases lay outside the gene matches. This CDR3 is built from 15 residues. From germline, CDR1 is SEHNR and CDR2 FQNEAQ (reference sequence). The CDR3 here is CASSPPGLGSLGEFF. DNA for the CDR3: TGTGCCAGCAGCCCACCGGGACTAGGGTCTTTGGGGGAGTTCTTC.

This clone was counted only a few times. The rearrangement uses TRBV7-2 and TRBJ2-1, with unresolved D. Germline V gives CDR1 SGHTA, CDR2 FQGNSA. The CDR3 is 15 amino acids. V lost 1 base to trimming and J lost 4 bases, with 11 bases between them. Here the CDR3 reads CASSLGRTPYNEQFF. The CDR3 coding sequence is TGTGCCAGCAGCTTAGGCAGGACCCCTTACAATGAGCAGTTCTTC.

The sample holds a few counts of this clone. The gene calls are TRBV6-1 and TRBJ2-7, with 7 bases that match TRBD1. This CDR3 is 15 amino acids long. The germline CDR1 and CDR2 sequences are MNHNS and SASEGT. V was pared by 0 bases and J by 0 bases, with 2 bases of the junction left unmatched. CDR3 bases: TGTGCCAGCAGTGAAGCCGGGGACAGCTCCTACGAGCAGTACTTC. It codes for CASSEAGDSSYEQYF.

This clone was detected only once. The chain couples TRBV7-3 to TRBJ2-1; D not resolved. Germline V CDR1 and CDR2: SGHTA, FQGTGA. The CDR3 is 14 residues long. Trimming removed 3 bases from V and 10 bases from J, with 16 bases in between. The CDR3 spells CASSLGLPHSEQFF. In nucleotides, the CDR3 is TGTGCCAGCAGCTTGGGATTACCTCATTCGGAGCAGTTCTTC.

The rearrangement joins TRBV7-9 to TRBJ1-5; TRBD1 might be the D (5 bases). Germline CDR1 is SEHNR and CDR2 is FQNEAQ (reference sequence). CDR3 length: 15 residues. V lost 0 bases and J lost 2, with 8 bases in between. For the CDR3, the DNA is TGTGCCAGCAGCTTAGCCAGGGATGGCAATCAGCCCCAGCATTTT. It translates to CASSLARDGNQPQHF.

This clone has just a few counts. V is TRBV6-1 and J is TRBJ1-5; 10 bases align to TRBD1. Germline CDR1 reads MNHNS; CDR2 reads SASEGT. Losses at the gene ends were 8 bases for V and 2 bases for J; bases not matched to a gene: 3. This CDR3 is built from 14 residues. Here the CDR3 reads CASGDRGGNQPQHF. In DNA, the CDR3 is TGTGCCAGCGGGGACAGGGGTGGCAATCAGCCCCAGCATTTT.

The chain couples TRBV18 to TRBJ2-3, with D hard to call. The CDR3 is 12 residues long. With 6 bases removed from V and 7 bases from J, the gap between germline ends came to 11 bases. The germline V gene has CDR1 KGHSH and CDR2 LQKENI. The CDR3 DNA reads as TGTGCCAGCTCCCCCGCCCTTAATACGCAGTATTTT. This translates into CASSPALNTQYF.

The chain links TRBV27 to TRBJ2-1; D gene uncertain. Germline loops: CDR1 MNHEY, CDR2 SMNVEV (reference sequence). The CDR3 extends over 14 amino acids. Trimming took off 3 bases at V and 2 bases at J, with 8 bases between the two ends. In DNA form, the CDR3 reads TGTGCCAGCAGTTTGCGGTCAACCTACAATGAGCAGTTCTTC. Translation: CASSLRSTYNEQFF.

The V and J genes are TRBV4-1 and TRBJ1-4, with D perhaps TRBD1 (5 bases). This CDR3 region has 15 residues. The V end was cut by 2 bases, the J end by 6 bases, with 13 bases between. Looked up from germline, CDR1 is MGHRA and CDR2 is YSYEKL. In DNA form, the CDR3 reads TGCGCCAGCAGCCAATTTCGGGGCAGGGATGAAAAACTGTTTTTT. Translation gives CASSQFRGRDEKLFF.

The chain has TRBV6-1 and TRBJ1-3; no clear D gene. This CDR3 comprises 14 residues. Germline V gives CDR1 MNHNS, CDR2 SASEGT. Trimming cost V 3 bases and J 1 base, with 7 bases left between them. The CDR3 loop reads CASSDRISGNTIYF. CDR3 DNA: TGTGCCAGCAGTGATCGTATTTCTGGAAACACCATATATTTT.

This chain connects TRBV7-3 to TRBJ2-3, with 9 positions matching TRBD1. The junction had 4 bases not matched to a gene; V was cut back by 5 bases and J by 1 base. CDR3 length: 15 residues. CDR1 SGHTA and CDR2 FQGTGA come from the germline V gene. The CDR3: CASSPRDRGTDTQYF. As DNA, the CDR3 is TGTGCCAGCAGCCCCCGGGACAGGGGCACAGATACGCAGTATTTT.

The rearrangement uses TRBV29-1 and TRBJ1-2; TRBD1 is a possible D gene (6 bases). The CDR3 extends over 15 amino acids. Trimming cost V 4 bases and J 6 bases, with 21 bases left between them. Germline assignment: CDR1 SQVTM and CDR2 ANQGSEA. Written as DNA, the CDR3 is TGCAGCGTTGGAACAAAACAGGGAGCATATCATGGCTACACCTTC. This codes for CSVGTKQGAYHGYTF.

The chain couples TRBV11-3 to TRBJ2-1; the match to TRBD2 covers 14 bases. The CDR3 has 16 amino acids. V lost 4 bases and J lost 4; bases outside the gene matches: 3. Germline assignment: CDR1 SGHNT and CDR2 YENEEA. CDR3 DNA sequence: TGTGCCAGCAGCTCCGGGACTAGCGGGAGTTACAATGAGCAGTTCTTC. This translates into CASSSGTSGSYNEQFF.

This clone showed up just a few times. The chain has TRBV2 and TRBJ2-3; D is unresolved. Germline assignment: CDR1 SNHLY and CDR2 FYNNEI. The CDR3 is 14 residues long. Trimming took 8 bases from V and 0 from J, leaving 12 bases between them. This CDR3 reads CASFFSPSTDTQYF. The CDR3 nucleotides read TGTGCCAGCTTTTTCAGCCCAAGCACAGATACGCAGTATTTT.